Shown below are 28 T cell receptor beta chains from a single sample sequenced in a study of PD-1 blockade in classical Hodgkin lymphoma (dated by TCRdb to the early 2020s). Libraries were constructed by the immunoSEQ multiplex PCR assay. TCRdb obtained this table from immuneACCESS and retained in-frame rearrangements with V and J assigned. These tables miss some clones; where compared with another copy, unresolved V genes account for less than half of the shortfall, and the remainder is unexplained. The sample records over 15,000 clones, approximately 90% of which are singletons. In total, the top ten clones hold 3.9% of the sample. The sample's time point label, decoded: newly diagnosed, previously untreated cHL patient sample. The sample consisted of peripheral blood mononuclear cells (PBMCs). The receptors originated from a human donor with classical Hodgkin lymphoma.

The chain couples TRBV19 to TRBJ1-2; D might be TRBD1 (5 bases). The V and J ends lost 6 bases and 4 bases respectively, with 12 bases between them. Germline V gives CDR1 LNHDA, CDR2 SQIVND (reference sequence). CDR3 length: 13 amino acids. CDR3 nucleotides: TGTGCCAGTAGGGGGAGGGGTAGCTATGGCTACACCTTC. Translating gives CASRGRGSYGYTF.

The chain joins TRBV28 to TRBJ2-7, with 7 bases lining up with TRBD1. The CDR3 loop spans 13 amino acids. The germline CDR1 and CDR2 sequences are MDHEN and SYDVKM. With 9 bases clipped from V and 3 bases from J, the junction kept 8 bases outside the gene matches. The CDR3 coding sequence is TGTGCCAGTCTTGACAGGGTTCGCTACGAGCAGTACTTC. Amino acid sequence: CASLDRVRYEQYF.

The V gene is TRBV6-5, the J gene TRBJ2-5; the D gene is possibly TRBD2 (6 bases). Per the germline V gene, CDR1 is MNHEY and CDR2 is SVGAGI. Trimming cost V 0 bases and J 4 bases, with 12 bases left between them. This CDR3 has 15 residues. The CDR3: CASSYSRDVTETQYF. In nucleotides, the CDR3 is TGTGCCAGCAGTTACTCGCGGGACGTCACAGAGACCCAGTACTTC.

The chain links TRBV5-5 to TRBJ1-1; D remains ambiguous. The CDR3 sequence is 13 residues long. V gave up 5 bases and J gave up 0 bases, with 8 bases separating them. CDR1 is SGHKS and CDR2 is YYEKEE in the germline V gene (reference sequence). The CDR3 loop reads CASRTAMNTEAFF. The CDR3 DNA is TGTGCCAGCAGAACAGCTATGAACACTGAAGCTTTCTTT.

The gene calls are TRBV11-2 and TRBJ2-7; no definite D call. From germline, CDR1 is SGHAT and CDR2 FQNNGV. The CDR3 is made up of 12 amino acids. V lost 3 bases, J lost 5 bases, and 8 bases lay in between. CDR3 region: CASSFLQDEQYF. CDR3 nucleotides: TGTGCCAGCAGCTTTCTCCAGGACGAGCAGTACTTC.

Comment on this clone: Other DNA sequences in the same sample also yield this CDR3. V is TRBV19 and J is TRBJ2-2; 12 bases align to TRBD2. This CDR3 contains 15 residues. V trimming: 5 bases; J trimming: 5 bases; junction bases outside the gene matches: 3. Looked up from germline, CDR1 is LNHDA and CDR2 is SQIVND (reference sequence). CDR3 protein: CASSPTSGRTGELFF. CDR3 bases: TGTGCCAGTAGTCCCACTAGCGGGAGGACCGGGGAGCTGTTTTTT.

The V gene is TRBV6-5, the J gene TRBJ2-5; TRBD1 matches at 8 bases. Germline V gives CDR1 MNHEY, CDR2 SVGAGI. CDR3 size: 14 residues. V was pared by 5 bases and J by 4 bases, with 6 bases of the junction left unmatched. This CDR3 reads CASSPDRGGETQYF. As DNA, the CDR3 is TGTGCCAGCAGTCCAGACAGGGGCGGAGAGACCCAGTACTTC.

The chain combines TRBV11-2 with TRBJ1-1; no definite D call. The germline CDR1 and CDR2 sequences are SGHAT and FQNNGV. V was shortened by 5 bases and J by 0 bases, with 13 bases between the two germline ends. The length of the CDR3 is 15 residues. CDR3 nucleotide sequence: TGTGCCAGCAGCCCAAGAATTGGGGTGAACACTGAAGCTTTCTTT. Its protein product is CASSPRIGVNTEAFF.

The rearrangement links TRBV10-3 to TRBJ1-2, with a possible D match to TRBD1 (5 bases). This CDR3 is 13 amino acids long. Looked up from germline, CDR1 is ENHRY and CDR2 is SYGVKD. V was shortened by 0 bases and J by 8 bases, with 10 bases between the two germline ends. The CDR3 reads CAISESQRDGYTF. CDR3 sequence (DNA): TGTGCCATCAGTGAGTCGCAGCGGGACGGCTACACCTTC.

The chain carries TRBV10-3 and TRBJ2-7, with 12 bases lining up with TRBD1. This CDR3 contains 14 residues. V lost 4 bases, J lost 6 bases, and 4 bases stayed unmatched. Germline CDR1 ENHRY, CDR2 SYGVKD. The chain's CDR3 is CAISVGTGGSEQYF. The CDR3 coding sequence is TGTGCCATCAGTGTCGGGACAGGGGGCAGCGAGCAGTACTTC.

This chain uses TRBV10-3 with TRBJ1-3; D is unclear. V was clipped by 4 bases and J by 0 bases, with 7 bases between them. CDR3 length: 14 residues. Germline V lookup: CDR1 ENHRY, CDR2 SYGVKD. This CDR3 reads CAISGMVSGNTIYF. CDR3 DNA: TGTGCCATCAGTGGCATGGTCTCTGGAAACACCATATATTTT.

The V gene is TRBV15, the J gene TRBJ1-3; D remains unclear. Germline CDR1 and CDR2: LNHNV and YYDKDF (reference sequence). The CDR3 runs to 13 residues. V was cut by 5 bases and J by 0 bases, with 5 bases left in between. The CDR3 reads CATSVDSGNTIYF. CDR3 bases: TGTGCCACCAGCGTCGACTCTGGAAACACCATATATTTT.

V is TRBV9 and J is TRBJ2-6; unclear D gene. The V and J ends lost 4 bases and 0 bases respectively, with 14 bases between them. Looked up from germline, CDR1 is SGDLS and CDR2 is YYNGEE. The CDR3 loop spans 17 amino acids. CDR3 region: CASSPPGASSGANVLTF. The CDR3 region has the DNA TGTGCCAGCAGCCCTCCGGGCGCCAGCTCTGGGGCCAACGTCCTGACTTTC.

The J gene is TRBJ1-1, the V gene TRBV27, with TRBD1 matching 9 bases. This CDR3 contains 17 residues. Per germline, CDR1 MNHEY and CDR2 SMNVEV (reference sequence). V dropped 2 bases and J dropped 6; count of bases not matched to a gene: 13. The CDR3 DNA sequence: TGTGCCAGCAGTTTAAACTACCGTGGACAGGGGAGGGCTGAAGCTTTCTTT. It yields the protein CASSLNYRGQGRAEAFF.

This rearrangement joins TRBV18 to TRBJ1-5, with TRBD1 matching over 8 bases. Germline V CDR1 and CDR2: KGHSH, LQKENI. This CDR3 comprises 15 residues. J was trimmed by 7 bases and V by 2 bases; bases with no gene match: 7. The CDR3 DNA reads as TGTGCCAGCTCACCAGTTCCGGACAGGGCACAGCCCCAGCATTTT. Amino acid sequence: CASSPVPDRAQPQHF.

This chain uses TRBV6-1 with TRBJ1-5; no definite D call. The V and J ends lost 4 bases and 5 bases respectively, with 15 bases between them. This CDR3 contains 15 residues. Germline V gene lookup returns CDR1 MNHNS and CDR2 SASEGT. Here the CDR3 reads CASSGGRQLHQPQHF. The CDR3 DNA reads TGTGCCAGCAGTGGAGGGCGGCAGCTACATCAGCCCCAGCATTTT.

The chain couples TRBV7-2 to TRBJ2-1, with a weak D call TRBD2 (5 bases). The CDR3 covers 17 residues. Trimming removed 4 bases at V and 1 base at J, with 17 bases between. Germline V gives CDR1 SGHTA, CDR2 FQGNSA. CDR3 coding DNA: TGTGCCAGCAGCTCGGAACCGGGGTTGGGGTCCTACAATGAGCAGTTCTTC. Its translation is CASSSEPGLGSYNEQFF.

This chain joins TRBV2 and TRBJ2-1; 8 bases are shared with TRBD1. CDR3 length: 14 residues. Germline V lookup: CDR1 SNHLY, CDR2 FYNNEI. The V and J ends lost 6 bases and 8 bases, in that order; junction bases with no gene match: 9. For the CDR3, the DNA is TGTGCCAGCAGATCCGGACAGGGCCTTCATGAGCAGTTCTTC. Translation: CASRSGQGLHEQFF. Full variable domain (outside the CDR3, taken from reference TRBV2 and TRBJ2-1): EPEVTQTPSHQVTQMGQEVILRCVPISNHLYFYWYRQILGQKVEFLVSFYNNEISEKSEIFDDQFSVERPDGSNFTLKIRSTKLEDSAMYFCASRSGQGLHEQFFGPGTRLTVL.

J is TRBJ1-3 and V is TRBV30, with D possibly being TRBD1 (5 bases). CDR3 length: 16 amino acids. Trimming left V 2 bases short and J 0 bases short, with 14 bases between. Germline lookup yields CDR1 GTSNPN and CDR2 SVGIG (reference sequence). The DNA for the CDR3 is TGTGCCTGGAGTTCCAGGGAGGGGTTCTCTGGAAACACCATATATTTT. Amino acids: CAWSSREGFSGNTIYF.

The chain joins TRBV11-2 to TRBJ1-2; perhaps TRBD1 as D (6 bases). Germline CDR1 reads SGHAT; CDR2 reads FQNNGV. The CDR3 spans 14 residues. Trimming took off 6 bases at V and 3 bases at J, with 14 bases between the two ends. The CDR3 loop reads CASSRTDGYYGYTF. Here the CDR3 DNA reads TGTGCCAGCAGTCGGACAGACGGTTACTATGGCTACACCTTC.

CDR3 in amino acids: CASSYGTFYGYTF. The CDR3 bases are TGTGCCAGCAGCTACGGGACATTCTATGGCTACACCTTC. V is TRBV7-9 and J is TRBJ1-2; a possible D gene is TRBD1 (6 bases). CDR1 and CDR2 (germline): SEHNR, FQNEAQ (reference sequence). Between the trimmed V and J ends, which lost 4 bases and 4 bases, there was a span of 10 bases. CDR3 size: 13 residues.

The chain has TRBV9 and TRBJ2-1; no firm D call. CDR1 and CDR2 (germline): SGDLS, YYNGEE. The V and J ends lost 3 bases and 7 bases respectively, with 8 bases between them. The CDR3 contains 12 residues. The CDR3 sequence: CASSEPPNEQFF. For the CDR3, the DNA is TGTGCCAGCAGCGAGCCCCCAAATGAGCAGTTCTTC.

The chain has TRBV29-1 and TRBJ2-5; D gene uncertain. Germline CDR1 and CDR2: SQVTM and ANQGSEA. V lost 4 bases to trimming and J lost 2 bases, with 14 bases between them. This CDR3 has 14 amino acids. The CDR3 coding sequence is TGCAGCGTTGCCCGCAACCGGGCGCAAGAGACCCAGTACTTC. It translates to CSVARNRAQETQYF.

This clone appeared a single time. V and J are TRBV27 and TRBJ2-7, with D possibly matching TRBD1 (5 bases). Trimming cost V 8 bases and J 0 bases, with 29 bases left between them. Per germline, CDR1 MNHEY and CDR2 SMNVEV (reference sequence). CDR3 length: 19 amino acids. The CDR3 here is CASSPNNQGLSGVSYEQYF. The CDR3 DNA sequence: TGTGCCAGCTCTCCTAATAATCAGGGATTGTCGGGCGTCTCCTACGAGCAGTACTTC.

The genes are TRBV7-9 and TRBJ2-2; maybe TRBD2 (6 bases). Deletions cut 3 bases from V and 0 bases from J, with 8 bases between. The CDR3 covers 15 residues. Germline CDR1 and CDR2: SEHNR and FQNEAQ (reference sequence). The CDR3 loop is CASSFGTPNTGELFF. CDR3 bases: TGTGCCAGCAGCTTCGGGACTCCGAACACCGGGGAGCTGTTTTTT.

The rearrangement links TRBV19 to TRBJ1-3, with 7 bases identical to TRBD1. Germline CDR1 LNHDA, CDR2 SQIVND (reference sequence). The trim removed 3 bases at V and 0 bases at J, leaving 5 bases unmatched. The CDR3 runs 16 residues. The CDR3 DNA follows: TGTGCCAGTAGTATCTCGGGACAGAGCTCTGGAAACACCATATATTTT. Protein sequence: CASSISGQSSGNTIYF.

The sample holds one count of this clone. The V and J genes are TRBV19 and TRBJ1-4; no clear D gene. CDR1 LNHDA and CDR2 SQIVND come from the germline V gene (reference sequence). V shed 5 bases and J shed 2 bases, with 9 bases lying between them. The length of the CDR3 is 14 residues. The CDR3 region is CASSRTPTNEKLFF. As DNA, the CDR3 is TGTGCCAGTAGTCGGACGCCCACTAATGAAAAACTGTTTTTT.

The CDR3, as DNA: TGCGCCAGTACTCCCCCCGGGAGAGGCACCGGGGAGCTGTTTTTT. This gives the protein CASTPPGRGTGELFF. V is TRBV4-1 and J is TRBJ2-2, with D tentatively TRBD2 (6 bases). V was pared by 9 bases and J by 4 bases, with 18 bases between. The CDR3 has 15 residues. The germline V gene encodes CDR1 MGHRA and CDR2 YSYEKL.